The entry that follows covers one TCR beta chain sequence. There is no known antigen for this receptor. No base-level quality is on record; no much larger clone is a single base apart. This specimen comes from a study of control samples from healthy donors and cancer patients (dated by TCRdb to 2020 to 2021). The method behind the library was the immunoSEQ multiplex PCR assay. The table comes from immuneACCESS by way of TCRdb, which keeps in-frame sequences with V and J called. Part of the clones is missing from these tables; in studies checked, under half for an unresolved V gene and the rest for unknown reasons. This sample lists around 140,000 clones; more than 90% were detected once. About 3.2% of the sample comes from the top ten. The CDR3 measures 13 amino acids from cysteine to phenylalanine. Left in the record is the CDR3 DNA by itself, 39 bases read in frame from the first base. The germline V gene provides CDR1 SGHTA and CDR2 FQGNSA. Trimming leaves V shorter by 3 bases and J shorter by 6 bases, with the junction holding 1 base beyond the gene matches.

Material for sequencing was blood. The chain links TRBV7-2 with TRBJ1-2; TRBD1 fits 10 bases in the junction. The receptor comes from a man aged 25 to 40 in good health. The DNA is TGTGCCAGCAGCTTCGGGACAGGGGATGGCTACACCTTC. This encodes CASSFGTGDGYTF.